The rows below give T cell receptor beta chains drawn from one sample of a study of shared clonotypes between healthy human individuals. Repertoires were generated with immunoSEQ multiplex PCR, while TCRdb's copy carries only in-frame clones and drops some. Found here are 2 million or so clones, roughly 94% of them singletons; the top ten hold roughly 1.1%. Sequences were obtained from naive CD8+ T cells sorted from blood. Receptors originate from a young man in good health. CDR3s include the opening cysteine and the closing phenylalanine or tryptophan. A D gene is named only where the DNA matches it firmly. Part of the rows lack a size; the others show once, few, many or a class for expanded clones.

D	V	length	J	size	CDR3	DNA
NA	TRBV4-3	15	TRBJ2-1	NA	CASSQDGYPYNEQFF	TGCGCCAGCAGCCAAGATGGCTATCCTTACAATGAGCAGTTCTTC
NA	TRBV7-2	15	TRBJ2-1	NA	CASSLAALSYNEQFF	TGTGCCAGCAGCTTAGCGGCTCTCTCCTACAATGAGCAGTTCTTC
NA	TRBV27	15	TRBJ1-1	NA	CASSSPNRGYPEAFF	TGTGCCAGCAGTTCCCCGAACCGAGGGTACCCTGAAGCTTTCTTT
NA	TRBV9	14	TRBJ2-3	NA	CASSPPYGHDTQYF	TGTGCCAGCAGCCCTCCCTACGGACACGATACGCAGTATTTT
NA	TRBV7-7	17	TRBJ2-5	NA	CASSYSPGAVKRETQYF	TGTGCTAGCAGCTACTCCCCGGGGGCAGTAAAGAGGGAGACCCAGTACTTC
NA	TRBV5-1	14	TRBJ1-3	NA	CASSAGPGGNTIYF	TGCGCCAGCAGCGCGGGGCCTGGGGGAAACACCATATATTTT
NA	TRBV27	14	TRBJ1-1	NA	CASSSGPLGTEAFF	TGTGCCAGCAGTTCGGGACCCCTGGGGACTGAAGCTTTCTTT
NA	TRBV12-5	12	TRBJ1-3	once	CASGLWGNTIYF	TGTGCTAGTGGTTTGTGGGGTAACACCATATATTTT
NA	TRBV23-1	11	TRBJ1-1	NA	CASRASSEAFF	TGCGCCAGCAGGGCGAGCTCTGAAGCTTTCTTT
NA	TRBV4-1	14	TRBJ2-1	NA	CASSQARLSDEQFF	TGCGCCAGCAGCCAGGCCCGACTAAGCGATGAGCAGTTCTTC
NA	TRBV10-3	18	TRBJ2-2	NA	CAISESAPGHLNTGELFF	TGTGCCATCAGTGAATCGGCACCGGGACATCTAAACACCGGGGAGCTGTTTTTT
NA	TRBV28	14	TRBJ2-7	NA	CASSLSGGGYEQYF	TGTGCCAGCAGTTTATCAGGTGGGGGGTACGAGCAGTACTTC
NA	TRBV28	15	TRBJ1-6	NA	CASSLMGGVYSPLHF	TGTGCCAGCAGTTTGATGGGGGGGGTGTACTCACCCCTCCACTTT
TRBD1	TRBV2	14	TRBJ2-7	NA	CASSQGAVSYEQYF	TGTGCCAGCAGTCAGGGGGCAGTGAGCTACGAGCAGTACTTC
TRBD2	TRBV30	13	TRBJ2-5	NA	CAGDAGDQETQYF	TGTGCCGGCGACGCGGGGGACCAAGAGACCCAGTACTTC
NA	TRBV28	14	TRBJ1-2	NA	CASTPERGYYGYTF	TGTGCCAGCACCCCGGAGCGGGGCTACTATGGCTACACCTTC
TRBD1	TRBV7-3	13	TRBJ2-1	NA	CASTQAGGLEQFF	TGTGCCAGCACTCAGGCAGGGGGCCTTGAGCAGTTCTTC
TRBD1	TRBV11-2	15	TRBJ2-5	NA	CASSRGGQIQETQYF	TGTGCCAGCAGCCGAGGGGGACAGATACAAGAGACCCAGTACTTC
TRBD2	TRBV27	16	TRBJ2-1	NA	CASSLRLAYSYNEQFF	TGTGCCAGCAGTTTACGACTAGCGTATTCCTACAATGAGCAGTTCTTC
NA	TRBV4-3	15	TRBJ1-1	NA	CASSQTPGENTEAFF	TGCGCCAGCAGCCAAACCCCTGGCGAGAACACTGAAGCTTTCTTT
TRBD2	TRBV15	16	TRBJ2-2	NA	CATGTSGSANTGELFF	TGTGCCACCGGGACTAGCGGGAGTGCGAACACCGGGGAGCTGTTTTTT
TRBD2	TRBV29-1	15	TRBJ2-1	NA	CTVPASGGGVNEQFF	TGCACCGTACCCGCAAGCGGGGGTGGAGTCAATGAGCAGTTCTTC
NA	TRBV6-6	13	TRBJ2-7	NA	CASSYGDTYEQYF	TGTGCCAGCAGTTACGGGGACACCTACGAGCAGTACTTC
NA	TRBV19	15	TRBJ1-6	NA	CASSMGQTNNSPLHF	TGTGCCAGTAGTATGGGGCAAACGAATAATTCACCCCTCCACTTT
TRBD2	TRBV7-9	15	TRBJ2-1	NA	CASSPTSGVGNEQFF	TGTGCCAGCAGCCCGACTAGCGGGGTTGGTAATGAGCAGTTCTTC
TRBD2	TRBV7-2	15	TRBJ2-7	NA	CASSPPGGTLYEQYF	TGTGCCAGCAGCCCCCCGGGGGGAACCCTATACGAGCAGTACTTC
TRBD1	TRBV7-6	14	TRBJ2-7	once	CASSDRQGAGEQYF	TGTGCCAGCAGCGACCGACAGGGGGCGGGGGAGCAGTACTTC
NA	TRBV4-3	17	TRBJ2-7	NA	CASSQDFWAAQTYEQYF	TGCGCCAGCAGCCAAGACTTCTGGGCCGCCCAAACCTACGAGCAGTACTTC
NA	TRBV27	16	TRBJ2-3	NA	CASSILGGLGTDTQYF	TGTGCCAGCAGTATACTGGGGGGGCTCGGCACAGATACGCAGTATTTT
NA	TRBV30	12	TRBJ1-2	NA	CASMVPEIGYTF	TGTGCCTCTATGGTCCCGGAAATTGGCTACACCTTC
TRBD2	TRBV27	15	TRBJ2-2	NA	CASRTLAGVTGELFF	TGTGCCAGCAGAACCCTAGCGGGAGTTACCGGGGAGCTGTTTTTT
NA	TRBV5-3	17	TRBJ1-2	NA	CARSPTRESRRFYGYTF	TGTGCCAGAAGCCCCACACGAGAGTCCCGACGGTTCTATGGCTACACCTTC
NA	TRBV6-1	14	TRBJ2-7	NA	CASSERETRYEQYF	TGTGCCAGCAGTGAACGAGAAACACGCTACGAGCAGTACTTC
TRBD1	TRBV28	14	TRBJ1-1	NA	CASSFRGPNTEAFF	TGTGCCAGCAGTTTCAGGGGGCCCAACACTGAAGCTTTCTTT
TRBD2	TRBV10-2	15	TRBJ2-7	few	CASSESSSGSYEQYF	TGCGCCAGCAGTGAGTCGTCTAGCGGCTCCTACGAGCAGTACTTC
NA	TRBV7-9	14	TRBJ2-5	NA	CASSLEAGQETQYF	TGTGCCAGCAGCTTAGAGGCAGGTCAAGAGACCCAGTACTTC
NA	TRBV9	16	TRBJ2-5	NA	CASSVDGDGTRETQYF	TGTGCCAGCAGCGTAGATGGGGATGGGACACGAGAGACCCAGTACTTC
NA	TRBV5-5	14	TRBJ1-2	once	CASSLAEGLAGYTF	TGTGCCAGCAGCTTGGCCGAGGGGCTTGCAGGCTACACCTTC
TRBD1	TRBV10-3	13	TRBJ2-7	NA	CAISEQGLNEQYF	TGTGCCATCAGTGAACAGGGGTTGAACGAGCAGTACTTC
NA	TRBV27	15	TRBJ1-6	NA	CASNQGSSYNSPLHF	TGTGCCAGCAATCAAGGTAGCTCCTATAATTCACCCCTCCACTTT
TRBD2	TRBV9	16	TRBJ2-2	NA	CASSALAGGNTGELFF	TGTGCCAGCAGCGCCCTAGCGGGGGGGAACACCGGGGAGCTGTTTTTT
NA	TRBV5-1	14	TRBJ1-5	few	CASSLGGRRQPQHF	TGCGCCAGCAGCTTGGGGGGGAGGAGGCAGCCCCAGCATTTT
NA	TRBV27	15	TRBJ2-1	NA	CASSGDWSSYNEQFF	TGTGCCAGCAGTGGGGACTGGAGCTCCTACAATGAGCAGTTCTTC
TRBD1	TRBV19	14	TRBJ2-7	NA	CASSMQGASYEQYF	TGTGCCAGTAGTATGCAGGGGGCTTCCTACGAGCAGTACTTC
NA	TRBV9	13	TRBJ2-3	NA	CASSPHMTDTQYF	TGTGCCAGCAGCCCCCATATGACAGATACGCAGTATTTT
TRBD2	TRBV4-3	18	TRBJ2-4	NA	CASSQGTSPTLAKNIQYF	TGCGCCAGCAGCCAAGGGACTAGTCCAACTCTAGCCAAAAACATTCAGTACTTC
NA	TRBV11-2	14	TRBJ2-3	NA	CASSLGGRGDTQYF	TGTGCCAGCAGCTTAGGGGGGCGGGGAGATACGCAGTATTTT
NA	TRBV19	16	TRBJ1-2	NA	CASSIDQVPGLYGYTF	TGTGCCAGTAGTATAGATCAGGTCCCCGGGCTCTATGGCTACACCTTC
NA	TRBV11-2	14	TRBJ2-2	NA	CASSLGTGSGELFF	TGTGCCAGCAGCTTAGGAACAGGGTCCGGGGAGCTGTTTTTT
NA	TRBV28	15	TRBJ2-5	NA	CASSLTRGNQETQYF	TGTGCCAGCAGTTTAACGCGGGGTAATCAAGAGACCCAGTACTTC
TRBD2	TRBV7-8	17	TRBJ2-3	NA	CASSSGLAGARGDTQYF	TGTGCCAGCAGCTCGGGACTAGCGGGGGCCAGGGGGGATACGCAGTATTTT
TRBD2	TRBV6-1	15	TRBJ2-1	NA	CASRVLAGGHNEQFF	TGTGCCAGCAGAGTACTAGCGGGGGGGCACAATGAGCAGTTCTTC
NA	TRBV7-9	13	TRBJ2-5	NA	CASSPSGRTGEYF	TGTGCCAGCAGCCCCTCTGGGAGGACTGGAGAGTACTTC